One and the same sample provided the 10 T cell receptor beta chains below, sequenced in a study of response to subunit inactivated influenza vaccine. Via MiXCR, TCRdb re-called the RT-PCR reads, giving one row per CDR3 protein. There are roughly 520,000 distinct CDR3 sequences in the sample; over 25% occur only once, and 1.5% to 2% lies in the top ten. Material: CD4+ T cells sorted from PBMCs, obtained more than 4 days after vaccination. The receptors shown here come from a man over 45 who received an inactivated influenza vaccine.

This clonotype was seen only a few times. The chain is built from TRBV11-2 and TRBJ2-7; TRBD2 is a possible D gene (5 bases). Germline V lookup: CDR1 SGHAT, CDR2 FQNNGV. This CDR3 spans 14 amino acids. Trimming took off 5 bases at V and 1 base at J, with 12 bases between the two ends. CDR3 nucleotides: TGTGCCAGCAGCGTGGGAGAGGAATCCTACGAGCAGTACTTC. Translation gives CASSVGEESYEQYF.

The CDR3 bases are TGTGCCAGCAGCCGGGACATCATAAGGGGCACCGGGGAGCTGTTTTTT. Residues: CASSRDIIRGTGELFF. The genes are TRBV4-2 and TRBJ2-2, with D possibly matching TRBD1 (6 bases). The CDR3 consists of 16 residues. The V end was cut by 4 bases, the J end by 4 bases, with 16 bases between. The germline V gene has CDR1 LGHNA and CDR2 YNFKEQ.

This clonotype has just one count. The chain joins TRBV5-4 to TRBJ2-2, with 9 bases that match TRBD1. Germline-derived CDR1 and CDR2 are SGHNT and YYREEE (reference sequence). J lost 13 bases, V lost 3 bases, and 10 bases had no gene match. This CDR3 is 14 amino acids long. The CDR3 DNA reads as TGTGCCAGCAGCTACAGGGGGCTTAGTTGGGTGCTGTTTTTT. Protein sequence: CASSYRGLSWVLFF.

V gene TRBV5-6 combines with J gene TRBJ2-1; D gene unclear. The CDR3 totals 16 residues. Germline V CDR1 and CDR2: SGHDT, YYEEEE. Between the trimmed V and J ends, which lost 0 bases and 6 bases, there was a span of 16 bases. CDR3 sequence reads: CASSLVGLEDGNEQFF. CDR3 DNA sequence: TGTGCCAGCAGCTTGGTAGGCCTCGAAGACGGCAATGAGCAGTTCTTC.

The chain couples TRBV6-1 to TRBJ1-3; the D gene is possibly TRBD1 (5 bases). V lost 6 bases and J 0 bases, leaving 12 bases between the germline ends. Germline-derived CDR1 and CDR2 are MNHNS and SASEGT. The length of the CDR3 is 15 residues. CDR3 nucleotide sequence: TGTGCCAGCAGGCGGGGGAGCAGCTCTGGAAACACCATATATTTT. Its translation: CASRRGSSSGNTIYF.

This clonotype showed up just a few times. The chain links TRBV18 to TRBJ1-1, with unresolved D. Trimming removed 2 bases from V and 10 bases from J, with 8 bases in between. CDR1 is KGHSH, CDR2 LQKENI, per germline. The CDR3 spans 11 residues. CDR3 coding DNA: TGTGCCAGCTCACCAAGGGAGGTAGCTTTCTTT. Its protein is CASSPREVAFF. Based on the CDR3 plus reference TRBV18 and TRBJ1-1, the full variable domain is NAGVMQNPRHLVRRRGQEARLRCSPMKGHSHVYWYRQLPEEGLKFMVYLQKENIIDESGMPKERFSAEFPKEGPSILRIQQVVRGDSAAYFCASSPREVAFFGQGTRLTVV.

The chain links TRBV20-1 to TRBJ2-5, with D tentatively TRBD1 (6 bases). V was shortened by 3 bases and J by 4 bases, with 18 bases between the two germline ends. From germline, CDR1 is DFQATT and CDR2 SNEGSKA (reference sequence). The CDR3 covers 15 residues. For the CDR3, the DNA is TGCAGTGCTAGTAGTGTTGGGGGCGGTCCAGAGACCCAGTACTTC. It translates to CSASSVGGGPETQYF.

The chain carries TRBV7-3 and TRBJ1-4, with D perhaps matching TRBD1 (6 bases). V lost 4 bases and J 1 base, leaving 13 bases between the germline ends. CDR3 length equals 16 residues. The V gene's germline CDR1 is SGHTA and CDR2 FQGTGA. CDR3 residues: CASSYRVEGTNEKLFF. The CDR3 bases are TGTGCCAGCAGCTACAGGGTAGAGGGAACTAATGAAAAACTGTTTTTT. The whole variable domain, remainder taken from reference TRBV7-3 and TRBJ1-4, is GAGVSQTPSNKVTEKGKYVELRCDPISGHTALYWYRQSLGQGPEFLIYFQGTGAADDSGLPNDRFFAVRPEGSVSTLKIQRTERGDSAVYLCASSYRVEGTNEKLFFGSGTQLSVL.

The V and J genes are TRBV20-1 and TRBJ1-1; TRBD1 agrees at 8 bases. V lost 0 bases and J lost 2; bases outside the gene matches: 5. This CDR3 is built from 15 residues. CDR1 is DFQATT, CDR2 SNEGSKA, per germline (reference sequence). CDR3 sequence reads: CSAREGTGDNTEAFF. The DNA of the CDR3 is TGCAGTGCTAGAGAAGGGACAGGCGACAACACTGAAGCTTTCTTT.

J is TRBJ1-5 and V is TRBV6-2 or TRBV6-3; D is perhaps TRBD1 (6 bases). Trimming stripped 4 bases from V and 2 bases from J, with 21 bases between. CDR3 length: 18 amino acids. Looked up from germline, CDR1 is MNHEY and CDR2 is SVGEGT. CDR3 sequence (DNA): TGTGCCAGCAGTTTCAACAGGGAGAGGGCAGTAGGCAATCAGCCCCAGCATTTT. Its protein is CASSFNRERAVGNQPQHF.